This T cell receptor beta chain was documented in a study of regulatory T cells in long-lasting Graves disease. On the study more broadly: By definition, persistent Graves' disease involved antithyroid drugs for over 5 years alongside positive TSH receptor antibodies. Points from the study as a whole: Blood alone, not thyroid tissue, was studied.

The TCR beta library used iRepertoire HTBI primers with Arm-PCR amplification of CDR3. Original methodology: Across the samples, identification revealed 50 to 80 TRBV and 13 to 15 TRBJ segments. TCRdb re-analysed the multiplex PCR reads in MiXCR, keeping a single row per CDR3 protein. The V and J calls were determined by TCRdb, not by the authors. The profile covers approximately 690,000 distinct CDR3 sequences, with approximately 29% appearing a single time and around 42% taken by the ten largest. Time point noted: persistent/refractory GD, antithyroid drugs over 5 years with positive TRAb. From RNA extracted from PBMCs, the TCR library was made. Of note for this clonotype: Its specificity is unknown.

The clonotype was recovered from a female donor with Graves disease. The starting material was peripheral blood mononuclear cells (PBMCs), obtained when the disease was refractory, from a patient treated with antithyroid drugs.

DNA for the CDR3: TGTGCCACCAGTGCCTGGGGAGTGGATCAGCCCCAGCATTTT. This translates into CATSAWGVDQPQHF. The chain recombines TRBV24-1 with TRBJ1-5; D unclear. V dropped 5 bases and J dropped 5 bases, with 12 bases sitting between them. Germline V gives CDR1 KGHDR, CDR2 SFDVKD. CDR3 length: 14 amino acids.